The 27 T cell receptor beta chains below were found in one sample sequenced in a study of cytomegalovirus exposure and HLA in healthy donors. Sequencing was performed with immunoSEQ multiplex PCR; in TCRdb, only in-frame clones are kept and a portion is missing. There are about 73,000 clones in the sample; approximately 94% occur only once, and 3.2% lies in the top ten. The sequencing sample was made of PBMCs. Receptors were obtained from a woman aged 18-35 years in good health and CMV-seropositive.

Remarks on this clone: Other DNA sequences in this sample translate to the same CDR3. The rearrangement links TRBV5-4 to TRBJ2-5; D remains unclear. This CDR3 contains 11 residues. The V gene lost 5 bases and the J gene lost 4 bases, with 6 bases spanning the gap. Per the germline V gene, CDR1 is SGHNT and CDR2 is YYREEE (reference sequence). The CDR3 bases are TGTGCCAGCAGTCTGAGAGAGACCCAGTACTTC. Protein sequence: CASSLRETQYF.

This chain uses TRBV29-1 with TRBJ2-2; 10 bases fit TRBD1. CDR1 is SQVTM, CDR2 ANQGSEA, per germline. Trimming removed 2 bases from V and 4 bases from J; junction bases left unmatched: 10. This CDR3 comprises 17 residues. The CDR3 here is CSVEFGGDRGITGELFF. CDR3 bases: TGCAGCGTTGAATTTGGTGGGGACAGGGGAATCACCGGGGAGCTGTTTTTT.

J is TRBJ2-2 and V is TRBV4-1, with D possibly being TRBD1 (6 bases). Looked up from germline, CDR1 is MGHRA and CDR2 is YSYEKL. The CDR3 is 15 residues long. Trimming took off 4 bases at V and 1 base at J, with 10 bases between the two ends. CDR3 sequence (DNA): TGCGCCAGCAGCCTGGGACACAAGAACACCGGGGAGCTGTTTTTT. Its translation is CASSLGHKNTGELFF.

The chain carries TRBV11-1 and TRBJ2-7, with 7 bases fitting TRBD2. Trimming removed 2 bases from V and 3 bases from J; junction bases left unmatched: 10. The CDR3 is 16 amino acids. The germline V gene encodes CDR1 SGHAT and CDR2 FQDESV (reference sequence). Here the CDR3 reads CASSLLSAGELYEQYF. The CDR3 nucleotides are TGTGCCAGCAGCTTATTATCGGCGGGAGAGCTCTACGAGCAGTACTTC.

This clone was detected once. The chain links TRBV25-1 to TRBJ1-1; tentatively, D is TRBD1 (5 bases). The V gene's germline CDR1 is MGHDK and CDR2 SYGVNS. The CDR3 contains 13 residues. The V end was cut by 1 base, the J end by 6 bases, with 9 bases between. CDR3 nucleotides: TGTGCCAGCAGTGAATTTCAGGGTGCTGAAGCTTTCTTT. Its protein product is CASSEFQGAEAFF.

This sequence joins TRBV28 and TRBJ2-7; weak D call: TRBD1 (6 bases). CDR3 size: 14 residues. From germline, CDR1 is MDHEN and CDR2 SYDVKM. V lost 6 bases and J 2 bases, leaving 14 bases between the germline ends. The CDR3 region is CASSVPRGTYEQYF. The CDR3 coding sequence is TGTGCCAGCAGCGTTCCCAGGGGCACCTACGAGCAGTACTTC.

This chain connects TRBV9 to TRBJ2-7, with 14 nucleotides matching TRBD2. Germline values: CDR1 SGDLS, CDR2 YYNGEE. The junction had 7 bases not matched to a gene; V was cut back by 2 bases and J by 0 bases. The CDR3 runs 18 residues. CDR3 sequence (DNA): TGTGCCAGCAGCGTCGGGACTAGCGGGGGCCGCATCTCCTACGAGCAGTACTTC. As protein: CASSVGTSGGRISYEQYF.

The chain is built from TRBV27 and TRBJ1-5, with D unclear. Germline values: CDR1 MNHEY, CDR2 SMNVEV (reference sequence). The germline V and J ends were trimmed by 2 bases and 0 bases, with 8 bases remaining between them. There are 15 residues in the CDR3. The CDR3 sequence: CASSLQAYSNQPQHF. Here the CDR3 DNA reads TGTGCCAGCAGTTTACAGGCTTATAGCAATCAGCCCCAGCATTTT.

A single count supports this clone. This sequence joins TRBV2 and TRBJ1-6; D possibly corresponds to TRBD1 (6 bases). This CDR3 spans 14 amino acids. CDR1 is SNHLY, CDR2 FYNNEI, per germline. The V end lost 4 bases, the J end lost 7 bases, and 11 bases lay between the germline ends. The CDR3 region is CASSGRQGNSPLHF. CDR3 DNA sequence: TGTGCCAGCAGTGGACGGCAGGGGAATTCACCCCTCCACTTT.

The gene calls are TRBV27 and TRBJ2-1, with 11 positions matching TRBD2. CDR3 length equals 15 residues. CDR1 is MNHEY, CDR2 SMNVEV, per germline (reference sequence). V lost 7 bases and J lost 7; bases outside the gene matches: 9. CDR3 nucleotide sequence: TGTGCCAGCATACCGAGACTAGCGGGGATAAATGAGCAGTTCTTC. It yields the protein CASIPRLAGINEQFF.

The V gene is TRBV29-1, the J gene TRBJ1-1, with D possibly TRBD1 on 5 matching bases. V was trimmed by 6 bases and J by 4 bases, leaving 21 bases between them. This CDR3 has 15 amino acids. Germline CDR1 is SQVTM and CDR2 is ANQGSEA. CDR3 amino acids: CSVAQPWARGTEAFF. In nucleotides, the CDR3 is TGCAGCGTAGCTCAGCCTTGGGCTAGGGGCACTGAAGCTTTCTTT.

V gene TRBV4-2 combines with J gene TRBJ1-5; the match to TRBD1 covers 7 bases. The germline CDR1 and CDR2 sequences are LGHNA and YNFKEQ. The CDR3 is 15 residues long. V was pared by 1 base and J by 6 bases, with 6 bases of the junction left unmatched. This CDR3 reads CASSQGVDRSQPQHF. The CDR3 nucleotides read TGTGCCAGCAGCCAAGGGGTGGACAGGAGTCAGCCCCAGCATTTT.

This chain uses TRBV7-6 with TRBJ1-2; D unclear. Trimming pared 4 bases from V and 1 base from J, leaving 19 bases between. The CDR3 is made up of 17 amino acids. Germline CDR1 SGHVS, CDR2 FNYEAQ. CDR3 nucleotides: TGTGCCAGCAGCTCGTGGGAAAGCGGGAACATTAACTATGGCTACACCTTC. Its protein product is CASSSWESGNINYGYTF.

This clone was observed once. V usage is TRBV10-3 and J usage is TRBJ1-2; weak D call: TRBD1 (6 bases). The CDR3 contains 16 residues. Deletions cut 10 bases from V and 6 bases from J, with 27 bases between. Germline values: CDR1 ENHRY, CDR2 SYGVKD. In DNA form, the CDR3 reads TGTGCCACAAGGGGGACGGGACACCGGGGAATCGATGGCTACACCTTC. This codes for CATRGTGHRGIDGYTF.

The CDR3 DNA sequence: TGTGCCAGCAGCTTAGAGGGGGGACGACTCAAACCCACAGATACGCAGTATTTT. Amino acid sequence: CASSLEGGRLKPTDTQYF. The chain employs TRBV11-2 and TRBJ2-3; maybe TRBD2 (6 bases). The germline V and J ends were trimmed by 0 bases and 2 bases, with 18 bases remaining between them. CDR3 length equals 18 residues. Per germline, CDR1 SGHAT and CDR2 FQNNGV. The full variable domain, in which reference TRBV11-2 and TRBJ2-3 provide the parts outside the CDR3, is EAGVAQSPRYKIIEKRQSVAFWCNPISGHATLYWYQQILGQGPKLLIQFQNNGVVDDSQLPKDRFSAERLKGVDSTLKIQPAKLEDSAVYLCASSLEGGRLKPTDTQYFGPGTRLTVL.

The genes are TRBV4-2 and TRBJ2-3; 7 bases align to TRBD2. Losses at the gene ends were 0 bases for V and 0 bases for J; bases not matched to a gene: 9. CDR3 length: 18 amino acids. Germline values: CDR1 LGHNA, CDR2 YNFKEQ. The CDR3 loop reads CASSQDSAGERSTDTQYF. In DNA form, the CDR3 reads TGTGCCAGCAGCCAAGATTCGGCGGGAGAGAGGAGCACAGATACGCAGTATTTT.

This sequence joins TRBV11-3 and TRBJ2-7; no clear D. The CDR3 has 11 residues. The germline V gene has CDR1 SGHNT and CDR2 YENEEA. V lost 6 bases and J 7 bases, leaving 10 bases between the germline ends. The CDR3 loop reads CASSRGGEQYF. CDR3 DNA sequence: TGTGCCAGCAGTCGAGGCGGAGAGCAGTACTTC.

This chain joins TRBV5-4 and TRBJ2-3; D perhaps matches TRBD2 (7 bases). CDR1 is SGHNT, CDR2 YYREEE, per germline (reference sequence). CDR3 length: 20 amino acids. With 2 bases removed from V and 1 base from J, the gap between germline ends came to 26 bases. CDR3 bases: TGTGCCAGCAGCTTTAAACAGGGAAGATCGGGGGGAACTCGCACAGATACGCAGTATTTT. Translation: CASSFKQGRSGGTRTDTQYF.

This rearrangement joins TRBV28 to TRBJ1-1; D possibly corresponds to TRBD1 (6 bases). Germline V gene data show CDR1 as MDHEN and CDR2 as SYDVKM. V lost 1 base and J 3 bases, leaving 18 bases between the germline ends. CDR3 length equals 17 residues. Here the CDR3 reads CASSLSGRTETYTEAFF. In DNA, the CDR3 is TGTGCCAGCAGTTTATCGGGAAGGACAGAGACTTACACTGAAGCTTTCTTT.

The chain links TRBV4-1 to TRBJ1-2; weak D call: TRBD1 (6 bases). Germline CDR1 MGHRA, CDR2 YSYEKL. This CDR3 contains 16 residues. With 1 base removed from V and 5 bases from J, the gap between germline ends came to 17 bases. The CDR3 protein is CASSQATGQSGYGYTF. CDR3 sequence (DNA): TGCGCCAGCAGCCAAGCGACAGGACAGTCAGGATATGGCTACACCTTC.

The count of this clone is one. J is TRBJ2-7 and V is TRBV25-1; D not resolved. CDR3 length equals 15 residues. Between the trimmed V and J ends, which lost 3 bases and 2 bases, there was a span of 14 bases. From germline, CDR1 is MGHDK and CDR2 SYGVNS. CDR3 nucleotides: TGTGCCAGCAGTGATCATACGCTAGTACCCTACGAGCAGTACTTC. Protein: CASSDHTLVPYEQYF.

The chain employs TRBV11-1 and TRBJ2-1; 7 bases fit TRBD2. CDR3 size: 16 residues. The V and J ends lost 0 bases and 2 bases, in that order; junction bases with no gene match: 4. Germline values: CDR1 SGHAT, CDR2 FQDESV (reference sequence). The CDR3 region is CASSLAVGGAYNEQFF. DNA of the CDR3: TGTGCCAGCAGCTTAGCCGTGGGAGGGGCCTACAATGAGCAGTTCTTC. Full variable domain (outside the CDR3, taken from reference TRBV11-1 and TRBJ2-1): EAEVAQSPRYKITEKSQAVAFWCDPISGHATLYWYRQILGQGPELLVQFQDESVVDDSQLPKDRFSAERLKGVDSTLKIQPAELGDSAMYLCASSLAVGGAYNEQFFGPGTRLTVL.

The chain uses TRBV6-5 and TRBJ2-3; the D gene is possibly TRBD1 (6 bases). V shed 3 bases and J shed 6 bases, with 13 bases lying between them. The length of the CDR3 is 14 residues. Germline lookup yields CDR1 MNHEY and CDR2 SVGAGI. CDR3 region: CASSYRQGKDTQYF. Here the CDR3 DNA reads TGTGCCAGCAGTTATCGCCAGGGGAAGGATACGCAGTATTTT.

The gene calls are TRBV4-1 and TRBJ1-6, with 7 bases identical to TRBD1. The CDR3 spans 16 residues. With 0 bases clipped from V and 7 bases from J, the junction kept 6 bases outside the gene matches. Germline CDR1 reads MGHRA; CDR2 reads YSYEKL. CDR3 in DNA: TGCGCCAGCAGCCAAGAAGGTCGCAGGGGGAATTCACCCCTCCACTTT. Its translation: CASSQEGRRGNSPLHF.

V usage is TRBV6-6 and J usage is TRBJ2-3; 12 bases match TRBD2. This CDR3 region has 16 residues. Unmatched junction bases numbered 9, after V lost 6 bases and J lost 5 bases. CDR1 and CDR2 (germline): MNHNY, SVGAGI (reference sequence). The CDR3 region is CASSPPSGRARDTQYF. For the CDR3, the DNA is TGTGCCAGCAGCCCCCCTAGCGGGAGGGCCCGAGATACGCAGTATTTT.

This chain connects TRBV6-1 to TRBJ2-3; D remains unclear. There are 13 residues in the CDR3. Germline CDR1 reads MNHNS; CDR2 reads SASEGT. Trimming took off 8 bases at V and 1 base at J, with 10 bases between the two ends. In DNA, the CDR3 is TGTGCCAGCCTAGTCCCTGGCACAGATACGCAGTATTTT. It specifies CASLVPGTDTQYF.

The gene calls are TRBV2 and TRBJ2-7; 9 bases line up with TRBD1. V trimming: 7 bases; J trimming: 2 bases; junction bases outside the gene matches: 3. Looked up from germline, CDR1 is SNHLY and CDR2 is FYNNEI. The CDR3 runs to 13 residues. The CDR3: CASMWTGAYEQYF. DNA for the CDR3: TGTGCCAGCATGTGGACAGGGGCCTACGAGCAGTACTTC.